The rows below give T cell receptor beta chains drawn from one sample of a study of T-cell memory formation after mild COVID-19. TCRdb processed the 5' RACE reads anew with MiXCR; each CDR3 protein has one entry. The repertoire holds more than 350,000 distinct CDR3 sequences, with around 21% as singletons. Sequencing was carried out using PBMCs or a T cell subset sorted from them (not recorded which). The receptors shown here come from an adult woman who had mild COVID-19 (a few samples of this study predate the infection). Cell type and time point are not known. Each CDR3 is given with its conserved first and last residue. The D gene is left open where the match is weak. Expanded clones are given a class, and other clones once, few, many or no size at all.

D gene	clone size	V gene	J gene	CDR3 DNA	CDR3 protein
TRBD2	NA	TRBV7-2	TRBJ2-7	TGTGCCAGCAGAACTAGCGGGCGAACCTACGAGCAGTACTTC	CASRTSGRTYEQYF
NA	NA	TRBV5-6	TRBJ2-4	TGTGCCAGCAGCTTGGGAGGCGATCAGTACTTC	CASSLGGDQYF
NA	NA	TRBV30	TRBJ1-6	TGTGCCTGGAGTTGGGGTCCGAATTCACCCCTCCACTTT	CAWSWGPNSPLHF
NA	few	TRBV3-1	TRBJ2-2	TGTGCCAGCAGCCCCCTAGGCGGGCCTACTAACACCGGGGAGCTGTTTTTT	CASSPLGGPTNTGELFF
TRBD2	NA	TRBV6-5	TRBJ2-5	TGTGCCAGCAGTTATGCGGGAGCAGGTCAAGAGACCCAGTACTTC	CASSYAGAGQETQYF
NA	few	TRBV7-6	TRBJ1-1	TGTGCCAGCAGCCCGTCCGGCTCGCGGACTGAAGCTTTCTTT	CASSPSGSRTEAFF
NA	few	TRBV27	TRBJ1-5	TGTGCCAGCAGTCTTAGGGGGGCGCCTAATCAGCCCCAGCATTTT	CASSLRGAPNQPQHF
NA	few	TRBV3-1	TRBJ2-3	TGTGCCAGCAGCCAAGATCTGCGCGGGCCACGCACAGATACGCAGTATTTT	CASSQDLRGPRTDTQYF
TRBD1	NA	TRBV3-1	TRBJ2-3	TGTGCCAGCAGCCAATCGGACAGGGTTGCAGATACGCAGTATTTT	CASSQSDRVADTQYF
TRBD1	NA	TRBV9	TRBJ2-2	TGTGCCAGCAGCGAGCACAGGGGTCCCACCGGGGAGCTGTTTTTT	CASSEHRGPTGELFF
NA	few	TRBV20-1	TRBJ2-1	TGCAGTGCTAGAGATCTAGCCCTAAGCTCCTACAATGAGCAGTTCTTC	CSARDLALSSYNEQFF
NA	NA	TRBV18	TRBJ1-6	TGTGCCAGCTCACCACTACAGGCCGATAATTCACCCCTCCACTTT	CASSPLQADNSPLHF
TRBD2	NA	TRBV19	TRBJ2-7	TGTGCCAGCTCGACTAGCGGGAACTCCTACGAGCAGTACTTC	CASSTSGNSYEQYF
NA	few	TRBV4-1	TRBJ1-5	TGCGCCAGCAGCCAAGGGCAGGGCGGCGATCAGCCCCAGCATTTT	CASSQGQGGDQPQHF
TRBD1	few	TRBV20-1	TRBJ2-7	TGCAGTGCTCCGACAGCCCTCAGGACAGGGGGCCACGAGCAGTACTTC	CSAPTALRTGGHEQYF
NA	many	TRBV5-1	TRBJ2-3	TGCGCCAGCAGCTTGGTTCCGGGGAACACAGATACGCAGTATTTT	CASSLVPGNTDTQYF
TRBD2	few	TRBV7-2	TRBJ2-1	TGTGCCAGCAGCTCGCCTAGCGGACGGAGGGGTTACAATGAGCAGTTCTTC	CASSSPSGRRGYNEQFF
NA	NA	TRBV20-1	TRBJ1-3	TGCAGTGCTAGGGCCCGCGTCCCCTCTGGAAACACCATATATTTT	CSARARVPSGNTIYF
NA	few	TRBV20-1	TRBJ2-7	TGCAGTGCTAGAGATGTTCAGGAGCGGATCTCCTACGAGCAGTACTTC	CSARDVQERISYEQYF
NA	NA	TRBV12-3/TRBV12-4	TRBJ2-6	TGTGCCAGCAGGGCGGCGGGGAAAGGGGCCAACGTCCTGACTTTC	CASRAAGKGANVLTF
TRBD1	many	TRBV12-3/TRBV12-4	TRBJ1-5	TGTGCCAGCAGGGCTGGACAGGGGGAGGGTCAGCCCCAGCATTTT	CASRAGQGEGQPQHF
TRBD2	NA	TRBV11-3	TRBJ2-1	TGTGCCAGCAGCGAGCGGGACTACAATGAGCAGTTCTTC	CASSERDYNEQFF
NA	NA	TRBV7-9	TRBJ1-1	TGTGCCAGCAGCCCGCGGTTGAAGATAGTGAACACTGAAGCTTTCTTT	CASSPRLKIVNTEAFF
NA	NA	TRBV20-1	TRBJ2-1	TGCAGTGCTAGAGATCCGACAAGAGACAATGAGCAGTTCTTC	CSARDPTRDNEQFF
NA	few	TRBV9	TRBJ2-1	TGTGCCAGCAGCGTAGGCGGGGCATCCTACAATGAGCAGTTCTTC	CASSVGGASYNEQFF
NA	few	TRBV6-2/TRBV6-3	TRBJ2-5	TGTGCCAGCAGTTACTTACACTTGGAGACCCAGTACTTC	CASSYLHLETQYF
NA	NA	TRBV11-2	TRBJ1-2	TGTGCCAGCAGCCGGACCCGGGATGAGGTCGGCTACACCTTC	CASSRTRDEVGYTF
NA	NA	TRBV4-3	TRBJ2-3	TGCGCCAGCAGCCAGGGCCCGGGACCAGCGGATACGCAGTATTTT	CASSQGPGPADTQYF
NA	NA	TRBV19	TRBJ1-2	TGTGCCAGTAGCTCCTCCGGAGAGGCAAACTATGGCTACACCTTC	CASSSSGEANYGYTF
NA	NA	TRBV2	TRBJ2-7	TGTGCCAGCAGCGGGTTGTTGGGTAGCTCCTACGAGCAGTACTTC	CASSGLLGSSYEQYF